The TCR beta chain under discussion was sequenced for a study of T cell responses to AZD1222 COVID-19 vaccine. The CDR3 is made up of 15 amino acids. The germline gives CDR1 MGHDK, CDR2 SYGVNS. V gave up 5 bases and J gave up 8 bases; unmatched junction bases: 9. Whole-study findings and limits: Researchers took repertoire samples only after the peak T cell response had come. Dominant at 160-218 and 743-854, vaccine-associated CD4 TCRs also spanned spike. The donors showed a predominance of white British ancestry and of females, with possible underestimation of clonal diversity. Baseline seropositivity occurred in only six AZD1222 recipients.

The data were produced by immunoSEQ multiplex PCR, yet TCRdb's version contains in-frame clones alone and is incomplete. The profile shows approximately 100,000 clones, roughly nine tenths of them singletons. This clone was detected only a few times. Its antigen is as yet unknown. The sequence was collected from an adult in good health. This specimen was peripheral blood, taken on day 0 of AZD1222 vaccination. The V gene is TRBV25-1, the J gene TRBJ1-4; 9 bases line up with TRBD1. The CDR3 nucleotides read TGTGCCAGCAGTACCTACAGGGGGCGGGAAGAAAAACTGTTTTTT. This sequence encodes CASSTYRGREEKLFF.